Listed below are T cell receptor beta chains from one sample, sequenced in a study of blood T cell repertoires in COVID-19. Here immunoSEQ multiplex PCR was the method, and the copy in TCRdb shows in-frame clones only, minus some. The sample consists of around 400,000 clones, 83% of them appearing once. Sequencing used PBMCs or T cells enriched from blood (not recorded which). The receptors derive from a woman between 50 and 59 years old who had recovered from COVID-19. CDR3s include the opening cysteine and the closing phenylalanine or tryptophan. A D gene is named only where the DNA matches it firmly. Part of the rows lack a size; the others show once, few, many or a class for expanded clones.

D gene	clone size	V gene	J gene	CDR3 protein	CDR3 DNA
-	-	TRBV21-1	TRBJ1-1	CASSIHRGPNTEAFF	TGTGCCAGCAGCATTCACAGGGGGCCCAACACTGAAGCTTTCTTT
TRBD2	-	TRBV7-6	TRBJ2-3	CASSLGPRTSGSTDTQYF	TGTGCCAGCAGCTTAGGACCGAGGACTAGCGGGAGCACAGATACGCAGTATTTT
TRBD1	-	TRBV30	TRBJ1-2	CAWRTGQGAKDTF	TGTGCCTGGAGGACGGGACAGGGGGCGAAGGACACCTTC
TRBD1	-	TRBV3-1/TRBV3-2	TRBJ1-1	CASRSSDRGNTEAFF	TGTGCCAGCAGATCTTCGGACAGGGGGAACACTGAAGCTTTCTTT
-	-	TRBV30	TRBJ2-7	CAWAMGDEQYF	TGTGCCTGGGCGATGGGCGACGAGCAGTACTTC
-	-	TRBV28	TRBJ1-2	CASSFVGYGYTF	TGTGCCAGCAGTTTTGTCGGGTATGGCTACACCTTC
TRBD2	-	TRBV7-2	TRBJ2-5	CASSLEASGSGETQYF	TGTGCCAGCAGCTTAGAGGCTAGCGGGTCTGGGGAGACCCAGTACTTC
TRBD2	-	TRBV4-3	TRBJ2-3	CASSQGLAVDTQYF	TGCGCCAGCAGCCAAGGTCTAGCGGTAGATACGCAGTATTTT
TRBD1	-	TRBV19	TRBJ2-7	CASSPGQTYEQYF	TGTGCCAGTAGTCCGGGACAGACCTACGAGCAGTACTTC
-	-	TRBV6-5	TRBJ2-7	CASSRLSSSYEQYF	TGTGCCAGCAGTCGACTGTCGAGCTCCTACGAGCAGTACTTC
-	-	TRBV6-1	TRBJ1-2	CASSEEVLTVRYTF	TGTGCCAGCAGTGAAGAGGTTTTAACAGTTCGCTACACCTTC
-	-	TRBV14	TRBJ2-1	CASSQDWQVSNEQFF	TGTGCCAGCAGCCAAGATTGGCAGGTGTCAAATGAGCAGTTCTTC
-	-	TRBV30	TRBJ2-7	CAWSPMANEQYF	TGTGCCTGGAGTCCCATGGCCAACGAGCAGTACTTC
TRBD1	-	TRBV12-3/TRBV12-4	TRBJ1-6	CASSEQGTPLHF	TGTGCCAGCAGTGAACAGGGGACACCCCTCCACTTT
TRBD1	-	TRBV11-2	TRBJ2-3	CASSLGTGATDTQYF	TGTGCCAGCAGCTTAGGGACAGGGGCCACAGATACGCAGTATTTT
-	-	TRBV10-3	TRBJ1-5	CAISAGRNQPQHF	TGTGCCATCAGTGCAGGGCGGAATCAGCCCCAGCATTTT
-	few	TRBV5-1	TRBJ2-1	CASSFGPNNEQFF	TGCGCCAGCAGCTTTGGGCCGAACAATGAGCAGTTCTTC
TRBD1	-	TRBV3-1/TRBV3-2	TRBJ1-2	CASSTGQGARGYTF	TGTGCCAGCAGCACCGGACAGGGGGCGAGAGGCTACACCTTC
-	-	TRBV2	TRBJ1-5	CASTRTENQPQHF	TGTGCCAGCACCAGGACAGAAAATCAGCCCCAGCATTTT
-	few	TRBV7-2	TRBJ1-1	CASSPRQVLGTEAFF	TGTGCCAGCAGCCCGAGACAGGTACTAGGCACTGAAGCTTTCTTT
TRBD2	-	TRBV28	TRBJ2-5	CASSPPPAGEETQYF	TGTGCCAGCAGTCCCCCCCCGGCGGGGGAAGAGACCCAGTACTTC
-	-	TRBV5-1	TRBJ1-1	CASSLAGDRPMNTEAFF	TGCGCCAGCAGCTTGGCAGGTGACAGACCAATGAACACTGAAGCTTTCTTT
-	-	TRBV4-2	TRBJ1-3	CASSQDPPEPAGNTIYF	TGTGCCAGCAGCCAAGATCCCCCCGAGCCCGCTGGAAACACCATATATTTT
TRBD1	few	TRBV6-5	TRBJ1-2	CASRALDRDGYTF	TGTGCCAGCAGAGCCCTCGACAGGGACGGCTACACCTTC
-	-	TRBV16	TRBJ1-1	CASSQSRGLNTEAFF	TGTGCCAGCAGCCAATCTAGGGGATTGAACACTGAAGCTTTCTTT
TRBD1	-	TRBV20-1	TRBJ2-7	CSASRGQEGYEQYF	TGCAGTGCTAGTAGGGGACAGGAGGGTTACGAGCAGTACTTC
-	-	TRBV19	TRBJ1-2	CASSILETDYGYTF	TGTGCCAGTAGTATTCTGGAGACAGACTATGGCTACACCTTC